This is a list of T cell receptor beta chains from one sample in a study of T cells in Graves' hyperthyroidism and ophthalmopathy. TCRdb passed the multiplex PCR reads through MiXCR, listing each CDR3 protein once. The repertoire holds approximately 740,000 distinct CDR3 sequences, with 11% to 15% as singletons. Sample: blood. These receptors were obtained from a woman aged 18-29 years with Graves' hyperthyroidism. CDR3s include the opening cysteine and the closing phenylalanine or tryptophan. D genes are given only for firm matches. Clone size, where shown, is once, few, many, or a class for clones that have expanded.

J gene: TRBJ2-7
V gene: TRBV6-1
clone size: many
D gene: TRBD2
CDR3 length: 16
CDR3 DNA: TGTGCCAGCAGGTCAGGGACTAGCGGGAGTCAGCACGAGCAGTACTTC
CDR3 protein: CASRSGTSGSQHEQYF

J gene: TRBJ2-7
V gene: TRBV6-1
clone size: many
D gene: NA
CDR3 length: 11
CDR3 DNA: TGTGCCAGCAGTTTGACAACCGAGCAGTACTTC
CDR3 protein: CASSLTTEQYF

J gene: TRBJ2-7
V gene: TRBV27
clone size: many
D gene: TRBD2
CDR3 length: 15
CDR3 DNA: TGTGCCAGCAGTTCCCTAGCGGGAGAGCGGTACGAGCAGTACTTC
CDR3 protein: CASSSLAGERYEQYF

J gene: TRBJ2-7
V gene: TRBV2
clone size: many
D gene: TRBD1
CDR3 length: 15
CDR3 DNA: TGTGCCAGCAGTGACCCGGGACAGGTGACCTACGAGCAGTACTTC
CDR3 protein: CASSDPGQVTYEQYF

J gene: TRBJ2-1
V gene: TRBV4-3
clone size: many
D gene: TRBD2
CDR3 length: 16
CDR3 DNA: TGCGCCAGCAGCCAAGATCTAGCGGGAACTTGGAATGAGCAGTTCTTC
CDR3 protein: CASSQDLAGTWNEQFF

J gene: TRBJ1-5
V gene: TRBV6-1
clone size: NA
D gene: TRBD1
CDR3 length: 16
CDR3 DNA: TGTGCCAGCAGAACCCCGGACAGGGGGATTATCCAGCCCCAGCATTTT
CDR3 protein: CASRTPDRGIIQPQHF

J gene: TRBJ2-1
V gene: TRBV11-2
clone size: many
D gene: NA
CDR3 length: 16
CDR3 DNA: TGTGCCAGCAACCCCCTGGGGGGGGCGGGCTACAATGAGCAGTTCTTC
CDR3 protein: CASNPLGGAGYNEQFF

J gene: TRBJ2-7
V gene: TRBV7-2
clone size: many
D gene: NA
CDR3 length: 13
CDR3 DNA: TGTGCCAGCAGATCTAGTGGGAGCCACGAGCAGTACTTC
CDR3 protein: CASRSSGSHEQYF

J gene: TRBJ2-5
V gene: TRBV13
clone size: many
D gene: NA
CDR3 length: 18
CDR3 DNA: TGTGCCAGCAGCTTAGGCCTAACGTCAGAGACGTACCAAGAGACCCAGTACTTC
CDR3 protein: CASSLGLTSETYQETQYF

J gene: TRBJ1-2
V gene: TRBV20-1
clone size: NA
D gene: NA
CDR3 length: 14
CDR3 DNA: TGCAGTGCTAGTCCGAGGGAAATTAACTATGGCTACACCTTC
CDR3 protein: CSASPREINYGYTF

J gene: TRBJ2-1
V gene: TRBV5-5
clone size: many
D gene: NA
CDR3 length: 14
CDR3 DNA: TGTGCCAGCAGCTTGGTTGACGCCTACAATGAGCAGTTCTTC
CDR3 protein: CASSLVDAYNEQFF

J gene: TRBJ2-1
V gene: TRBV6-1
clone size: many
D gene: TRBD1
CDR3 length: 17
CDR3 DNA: TGTGCCAGCATTACGAGGGGTTGGGACAGGGTCGGTAATGAGCAGTTCTTC
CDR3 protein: CASITRGWDRVGNEQFF

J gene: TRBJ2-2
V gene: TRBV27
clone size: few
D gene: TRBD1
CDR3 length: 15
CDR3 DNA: TGTGCCAGCACCTCCATCGGACAGGACGCCGGGGAGCTGTTTTTT
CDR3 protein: CASTSIGQDAGELFF

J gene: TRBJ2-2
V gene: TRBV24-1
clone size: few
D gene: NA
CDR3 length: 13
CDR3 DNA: TGTGCCACCGCCCAGGGGAACACCGGGGAGCTGTTTTTT
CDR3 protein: CATAQGNTGELFF

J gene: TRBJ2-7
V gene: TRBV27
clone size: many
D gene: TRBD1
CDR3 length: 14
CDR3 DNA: TGTGCCAGCAGTCCTCGACAGGGGGCTTACGAGCAGTACTTC
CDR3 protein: CASSPRQGAYEQYF

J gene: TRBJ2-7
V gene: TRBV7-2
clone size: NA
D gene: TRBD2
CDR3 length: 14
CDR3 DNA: TGTGCCAGCAGCTTTAGCGGGAGCATGGGCGAGCAGTACTTC
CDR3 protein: CASSFSGSMGEQYF

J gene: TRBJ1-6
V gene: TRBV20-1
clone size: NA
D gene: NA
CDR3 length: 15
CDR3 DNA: TGCAGTGCTAGGGACCTGGGGGCCCTTAATTCACCCCTCCACTTT
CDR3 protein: CSARDLGALNSPLHF

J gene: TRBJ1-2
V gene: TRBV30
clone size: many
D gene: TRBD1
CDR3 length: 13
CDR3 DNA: TGTGCCTGGAGGGGACAGGGGAACTATGGCTACACCTTC
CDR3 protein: CAWRGQGNYGYTF

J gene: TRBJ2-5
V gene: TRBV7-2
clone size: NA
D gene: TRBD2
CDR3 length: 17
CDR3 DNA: TGTGCCAGCAGCTCTAGCGGGAGGGGTGTACATCAAGAGACCCAGTACTTC
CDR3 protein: CASSSSGRGVHQETQYF

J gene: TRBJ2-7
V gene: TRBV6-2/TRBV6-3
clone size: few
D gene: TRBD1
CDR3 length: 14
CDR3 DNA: TGTGCCAGCAGTTACTCGCAGGGGGCCCACGAGCAGTACTTC
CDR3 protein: CASSYSQGAHEQYF

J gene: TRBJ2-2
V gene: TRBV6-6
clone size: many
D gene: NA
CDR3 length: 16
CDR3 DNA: TGTGCCAGCAGTTACACCTTAGGGGGGATAACCGGGGAGCTGTTTTTT
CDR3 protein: CASSYTLGGITGELFF

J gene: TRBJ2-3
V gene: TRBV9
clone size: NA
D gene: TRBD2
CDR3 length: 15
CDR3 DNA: TGTGCCAGCAGCGGGCTAGCGGGAGGACTCATCTCGCAGTATTTT
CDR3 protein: CASSGLAGGLISQYF

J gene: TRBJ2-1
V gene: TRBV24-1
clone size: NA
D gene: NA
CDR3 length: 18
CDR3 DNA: TGTGCCACCAGTGGCTTGGGGGGTAGAGGTCCCAACTACAATGAGCAGTTCTTC
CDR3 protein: CATSGLGGRGPNYNEQFF

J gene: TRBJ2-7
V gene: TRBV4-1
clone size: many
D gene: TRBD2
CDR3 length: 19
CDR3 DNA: TGCGCCAGCAGCCAAGATTCATTTGGACGCGGACTAGCCTCCGACGAGCAGTACTTC
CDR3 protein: CASSQDSFGRGLASDEQYF

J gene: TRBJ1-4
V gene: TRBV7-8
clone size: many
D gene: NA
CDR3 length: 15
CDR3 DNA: TGTGCCAGCAGCTTGGGCTGGGTTGACGGTGAAAAACTGTTTTTT
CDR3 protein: CASSLGWVDGEKLFF

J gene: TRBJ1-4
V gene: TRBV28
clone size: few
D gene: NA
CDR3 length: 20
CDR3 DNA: TGTGCCAGCAGTTTATTAAGTAAATGGGCCCGTCGGACAACTAATGAAAAACTGTTTTTT
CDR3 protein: CASSLLSKWARRTTNEKLFF

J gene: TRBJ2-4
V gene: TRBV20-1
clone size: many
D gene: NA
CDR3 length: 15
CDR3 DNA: TGCAGTGCCTACCTTACAGGGTTCAGCAAAAACATTCAGTACTTC
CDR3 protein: CSAYLTGFSKNIQYF

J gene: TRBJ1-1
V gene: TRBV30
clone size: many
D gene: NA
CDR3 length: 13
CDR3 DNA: TGTGCCTGGGAGACAGCTGGGAACACTGAAGCTTTCTTT
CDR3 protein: CAWETAGNTEAFF

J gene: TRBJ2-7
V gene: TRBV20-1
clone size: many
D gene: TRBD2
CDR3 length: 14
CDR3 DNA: TGCAGTGCTAAGGGCCGCGGGAGCTTCTACGAGCAGTACTTC
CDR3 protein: CSAKGRGSFYEQYF

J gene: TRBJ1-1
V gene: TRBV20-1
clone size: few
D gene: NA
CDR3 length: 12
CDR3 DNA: TGCAGTGTATCGGGGCGGGTCCGGGGGGCTTTCTTT
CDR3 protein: CSVSGRVRGAFF

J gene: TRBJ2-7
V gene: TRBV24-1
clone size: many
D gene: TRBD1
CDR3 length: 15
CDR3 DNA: TGTGCCACCAGTGGAACGGGACAGGGAACCTACGAGCAGTACTTC
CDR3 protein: CATSGTGQGTYEQYF

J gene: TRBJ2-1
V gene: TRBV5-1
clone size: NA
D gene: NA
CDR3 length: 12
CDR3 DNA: TGCGCCAGCAGCAGTGGGAGAATGACGCAGTTCTTC
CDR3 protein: CASSSGRMTQFF

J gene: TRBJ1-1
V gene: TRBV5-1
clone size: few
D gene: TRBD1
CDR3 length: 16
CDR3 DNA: TGCGCCAGCAGCTTGAGGCGGGGACAGATGAACACTGAAGCTTTCTTT
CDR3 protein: CASSLRRGQMNTEAFF

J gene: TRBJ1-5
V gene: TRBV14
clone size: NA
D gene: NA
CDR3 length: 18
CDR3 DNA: TGTGCCAGCAGCCAAGACATAATTAGGCAGAATAGCAATCAGCCCCAGCATTTT
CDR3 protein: CASSQDIIRQNSNQPQHF

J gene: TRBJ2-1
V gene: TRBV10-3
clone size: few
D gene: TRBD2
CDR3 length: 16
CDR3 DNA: TGTGCCATCAGTAAGGTTTCTAGCGGCCCTATCAATGAGCAGTTCTTC
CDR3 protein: CAISKVSSGPINEQFF

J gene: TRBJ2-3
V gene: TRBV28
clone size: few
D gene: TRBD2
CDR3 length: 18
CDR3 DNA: TGTGCCAGCAGTTTTAGTCCGGGAGGGCCGCCGAGCACAGATACGCAGTATTTT
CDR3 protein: CASSFSPGGPPSTDTQYF

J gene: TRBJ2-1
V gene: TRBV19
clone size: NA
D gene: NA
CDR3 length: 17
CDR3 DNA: TGTGCCAGTAGTAATACGAGACCAGGACGAAAACACAATGAGCAGTTCTTC
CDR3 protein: CASSNTRPGRKHNEQFF

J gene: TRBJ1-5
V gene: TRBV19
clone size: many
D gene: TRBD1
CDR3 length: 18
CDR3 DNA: TGTGCCAGTAGTATGGGGTCTCGCGGGACAGTTTTTAATCAGCCCCAGCATTTT
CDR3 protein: CASSMGSRGTVFNQPQHF

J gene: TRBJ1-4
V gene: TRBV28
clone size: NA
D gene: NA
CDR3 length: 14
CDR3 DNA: TGTGCCAGCAGCCTCTTAGCTATCGGTGAAAAACTGTTTTTT
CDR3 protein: CASSLLAIGEKLFF

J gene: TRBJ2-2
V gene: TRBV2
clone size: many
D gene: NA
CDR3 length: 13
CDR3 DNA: TGTGCCAGCAGTGAGAGGAACACCGGGGAGCTGTTTTTT
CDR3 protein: CASSERNTGELFF

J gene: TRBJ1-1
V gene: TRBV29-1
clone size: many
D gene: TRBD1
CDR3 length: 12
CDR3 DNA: TGCAGCGTGATACAGGGGCAAGCTGAAGCTTTCTTT
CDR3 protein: CSVIQGQAEAFF

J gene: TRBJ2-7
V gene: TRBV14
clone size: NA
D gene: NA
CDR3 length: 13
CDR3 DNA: TGTGCCAGCAGCCAAGTTAACTCCTACGAGCAGTACTTC
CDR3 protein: CASSQVNSYEQYF

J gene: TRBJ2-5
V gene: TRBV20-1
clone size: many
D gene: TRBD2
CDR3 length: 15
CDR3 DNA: TGCAGTGCTAGAGATTTCCTAGCGGGACAAGAGACCCAGTACTTC
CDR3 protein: CSARDFLAGQETQYF

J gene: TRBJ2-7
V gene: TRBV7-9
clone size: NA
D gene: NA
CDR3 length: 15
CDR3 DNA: TGTGCCAGCAGCTTATTCGCAGGGTTTCAATACGAGCAGTACTTC
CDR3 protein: CASSLFAGFQYEQYF

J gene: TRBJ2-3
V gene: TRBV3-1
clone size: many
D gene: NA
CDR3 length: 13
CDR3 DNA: TGTGCCAGCAGCCCTAGGACCCCGAGCACGCAGTATTTT
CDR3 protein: CASSPRTPSTQYF

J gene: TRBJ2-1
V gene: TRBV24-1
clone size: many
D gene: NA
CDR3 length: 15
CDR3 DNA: TGTGCCACCAGTGACTCCCGACTAGTCTCGAATGAGCAGTTCTTC
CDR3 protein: CATSDSRLVSNEQFF

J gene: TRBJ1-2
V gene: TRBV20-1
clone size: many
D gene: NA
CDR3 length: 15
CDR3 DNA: TGCAGTGCTAGACCCTCCGGGCCGCAAAACTATGGCTACACCTTC
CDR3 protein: CSARPSGPQNYGYTF

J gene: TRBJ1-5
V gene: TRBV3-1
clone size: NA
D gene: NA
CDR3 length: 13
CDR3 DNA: TGTGCCAGCAGCCAAGGAGGAGAGCAGCCCCAGCATTTT
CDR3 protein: CASSQGGEQPQHF

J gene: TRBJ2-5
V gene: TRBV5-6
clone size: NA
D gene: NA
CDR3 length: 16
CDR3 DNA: TGTGCCAGCAGTACCGCCGAGAGGGCCATCCAAGAGACCCAGTACTTC
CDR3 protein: CASSTAERAIQETQYF

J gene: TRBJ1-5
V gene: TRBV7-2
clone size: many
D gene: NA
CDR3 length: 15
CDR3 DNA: TGTGCCAGCAGCTTGTGGGGCAATAGCAATCAGCCCCAGCATTTT
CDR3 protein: CASSLWGNSNQPQHF

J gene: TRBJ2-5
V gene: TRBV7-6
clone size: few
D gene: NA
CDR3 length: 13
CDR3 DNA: TGTGCCAGCAGCCCAGGAGGGCCGGAGACCCAGTACTTC
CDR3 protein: CASSPGGPETQYF

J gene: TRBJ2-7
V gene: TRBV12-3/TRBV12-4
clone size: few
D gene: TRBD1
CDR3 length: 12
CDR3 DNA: TGTGCCAGCACGACAGGGAGAAGGGAGCAGTACTTC
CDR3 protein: CASTTGRREQYF

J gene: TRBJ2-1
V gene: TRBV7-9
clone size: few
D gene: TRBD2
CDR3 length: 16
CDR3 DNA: TGTGCCAGCAGCTTAACGAGGACTAGCTCGATCGATGAGCAGTTCTTC
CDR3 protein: CASSLTRTSSIDEQFF

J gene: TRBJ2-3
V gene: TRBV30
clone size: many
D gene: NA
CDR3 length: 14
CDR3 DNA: TGTGCCTGGAGTGTACAACTCTCCACAGATACGCAGTATTTT
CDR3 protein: CAWSVQLSTDTQYF